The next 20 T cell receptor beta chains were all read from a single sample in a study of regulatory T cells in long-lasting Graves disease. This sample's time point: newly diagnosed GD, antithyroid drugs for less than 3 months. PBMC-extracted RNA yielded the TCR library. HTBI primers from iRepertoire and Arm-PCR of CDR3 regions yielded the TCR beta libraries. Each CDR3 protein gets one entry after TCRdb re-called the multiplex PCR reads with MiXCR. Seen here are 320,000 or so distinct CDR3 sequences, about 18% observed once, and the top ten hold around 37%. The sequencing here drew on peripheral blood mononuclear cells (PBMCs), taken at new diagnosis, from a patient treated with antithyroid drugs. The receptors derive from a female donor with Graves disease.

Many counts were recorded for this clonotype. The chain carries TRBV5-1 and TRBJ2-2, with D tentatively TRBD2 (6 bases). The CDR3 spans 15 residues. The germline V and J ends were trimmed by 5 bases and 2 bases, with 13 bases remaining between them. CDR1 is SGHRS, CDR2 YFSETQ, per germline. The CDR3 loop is CASRGLAVNTGELFF. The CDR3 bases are TGCGCCAGCAGGGGGTTAGCGGTCAACACCGGGGAGCTGTTTTTT.

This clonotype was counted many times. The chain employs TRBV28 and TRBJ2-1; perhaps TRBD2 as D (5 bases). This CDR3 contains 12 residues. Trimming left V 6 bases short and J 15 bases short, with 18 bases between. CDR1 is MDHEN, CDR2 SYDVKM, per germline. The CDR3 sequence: CASSSTPGSPFF. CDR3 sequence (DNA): TGTGCCAGCAGCTCGACTCCGGGATCGCCGTTCTTC.

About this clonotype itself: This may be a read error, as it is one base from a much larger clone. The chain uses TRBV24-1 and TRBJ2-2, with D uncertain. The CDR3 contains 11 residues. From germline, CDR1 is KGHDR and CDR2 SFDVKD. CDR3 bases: TGTGCCGCCAGTGGGTCCGGGGAGCTGTTTTTT. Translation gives CAASGSGELFF.

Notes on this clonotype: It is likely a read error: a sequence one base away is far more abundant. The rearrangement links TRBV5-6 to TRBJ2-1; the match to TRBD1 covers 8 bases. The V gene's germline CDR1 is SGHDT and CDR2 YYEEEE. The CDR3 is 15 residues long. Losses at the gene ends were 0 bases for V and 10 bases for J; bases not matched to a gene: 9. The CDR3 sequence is CASSLVQGDSYEQFF. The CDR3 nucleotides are TGTGCCAGCAGCTTGGTACAGGGGGATAGCTACGAGCAGTTCTTC.

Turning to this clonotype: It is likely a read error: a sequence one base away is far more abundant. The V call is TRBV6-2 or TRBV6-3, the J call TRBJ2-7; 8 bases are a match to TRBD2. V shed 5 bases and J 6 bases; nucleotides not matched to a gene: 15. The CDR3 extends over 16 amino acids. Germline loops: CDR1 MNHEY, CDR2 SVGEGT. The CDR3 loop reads CASSLWDTGLVGEQYF. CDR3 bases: TGTGCCAGCAGTCTCTGGGACACGGGACTAGTTGGCGAGCAGTACTTC.

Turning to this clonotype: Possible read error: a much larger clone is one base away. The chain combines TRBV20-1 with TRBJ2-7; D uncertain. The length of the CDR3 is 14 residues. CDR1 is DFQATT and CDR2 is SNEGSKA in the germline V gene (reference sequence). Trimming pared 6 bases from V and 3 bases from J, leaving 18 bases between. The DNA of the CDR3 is TGCAGTGCCTCAGCGAGAGGTGTCGACTACGAGCAGTACTTC. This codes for CSASARGVDYEQYF.

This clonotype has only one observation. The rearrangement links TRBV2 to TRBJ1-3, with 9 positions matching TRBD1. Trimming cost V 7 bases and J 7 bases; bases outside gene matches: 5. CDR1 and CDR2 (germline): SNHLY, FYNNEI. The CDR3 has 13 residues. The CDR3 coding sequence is TGTGCCAGCAACTTAGACAGGGGGAACACCATATATTTT. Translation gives CASNLDRGNTIYF.

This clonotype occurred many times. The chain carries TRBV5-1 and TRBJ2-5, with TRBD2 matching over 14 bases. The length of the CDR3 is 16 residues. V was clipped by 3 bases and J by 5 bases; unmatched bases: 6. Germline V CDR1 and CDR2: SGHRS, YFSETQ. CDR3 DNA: TGCGCCAGCAGCTGGGGACTAGCGGGAGTCGGTGAGACCCAGTACTTC. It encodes CASSWGLAGVGETQYF.

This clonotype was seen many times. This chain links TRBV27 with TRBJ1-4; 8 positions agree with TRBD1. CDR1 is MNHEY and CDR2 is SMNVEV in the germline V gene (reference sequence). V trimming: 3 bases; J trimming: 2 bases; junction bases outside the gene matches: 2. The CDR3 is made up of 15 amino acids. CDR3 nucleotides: TGTGCCAGCAGTTTCGGACAGGGTACTAATGAAAAACTGTTTTTT. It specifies CASSFGQGTNEKLFF.

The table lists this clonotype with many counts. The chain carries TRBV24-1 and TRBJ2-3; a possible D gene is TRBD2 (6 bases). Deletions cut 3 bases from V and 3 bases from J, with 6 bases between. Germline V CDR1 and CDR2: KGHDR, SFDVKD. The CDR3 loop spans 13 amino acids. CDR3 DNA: TGTGCCACCAGTGATGGGACTACAGATACGCAGTATTTT. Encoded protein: CATSDGTTDTQYF.

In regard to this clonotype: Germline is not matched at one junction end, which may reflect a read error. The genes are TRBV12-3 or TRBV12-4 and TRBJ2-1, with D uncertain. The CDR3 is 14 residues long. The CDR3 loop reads CASSLAAFYNEQFF. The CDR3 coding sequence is TGTGCCAGCAGCTTAGCAGCCTTCTACAATGAGCAGTTCTTC.

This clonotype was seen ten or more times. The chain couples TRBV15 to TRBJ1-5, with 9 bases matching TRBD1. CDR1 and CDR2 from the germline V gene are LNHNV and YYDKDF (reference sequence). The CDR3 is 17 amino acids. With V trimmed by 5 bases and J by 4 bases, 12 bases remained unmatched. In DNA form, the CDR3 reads TGTGCCACCAGCGTTCAACAGGGGGCTAGGGGAAATCAGCCCCAGCATTTT. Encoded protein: CATSVQQGARGNQPQHF.

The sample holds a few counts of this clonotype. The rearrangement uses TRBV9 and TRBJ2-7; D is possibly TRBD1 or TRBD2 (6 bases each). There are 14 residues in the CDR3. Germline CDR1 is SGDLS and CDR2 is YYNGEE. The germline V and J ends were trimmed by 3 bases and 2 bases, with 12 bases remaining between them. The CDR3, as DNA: TGTGCCAGCAGCGGCGGAGGGACACCCTACGAGCAGTACTTC. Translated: CASSGGGTPYEQYF.

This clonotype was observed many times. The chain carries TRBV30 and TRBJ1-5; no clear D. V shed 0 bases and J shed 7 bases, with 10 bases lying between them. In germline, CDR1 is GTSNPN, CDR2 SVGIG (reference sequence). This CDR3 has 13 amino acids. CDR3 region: CAWSVRSGQPQHF. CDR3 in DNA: TGTGCCTGGAGTGTCAGATCAGGACAGCCCCAGCATTTT.

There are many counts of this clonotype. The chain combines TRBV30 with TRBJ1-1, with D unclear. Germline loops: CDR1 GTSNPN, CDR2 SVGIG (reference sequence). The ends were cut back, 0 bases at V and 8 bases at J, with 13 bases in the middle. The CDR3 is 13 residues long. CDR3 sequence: CAWSVPQEGEAFF. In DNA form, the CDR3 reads TGTGCCTGGAGTGTCCCCCAGGAGGGAGAAGCTTTCTTT.

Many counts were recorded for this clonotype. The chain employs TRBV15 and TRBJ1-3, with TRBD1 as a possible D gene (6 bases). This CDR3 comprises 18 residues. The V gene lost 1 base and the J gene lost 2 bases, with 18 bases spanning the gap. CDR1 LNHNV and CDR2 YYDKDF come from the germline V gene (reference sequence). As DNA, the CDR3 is TGTGCCACCAGCAGAGGTGGGGGGGCGCAGATTCCTGGAAACACCATATATTTT. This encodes CATSRGGGAQIPGNTIYF.

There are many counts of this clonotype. This CDR3 is CASGPQGRSSNQPQHF. CDR3 nucleotides: TGTGCCAGCGGCCCTCAGGGACGGAGTAGCAATCAGCCCCAGCATTTT. V gene TRBV28 combines with J gene TRBJ1-5, with D maybe TRBD1 (5 bases). Germline CDR1 is MDHEN and CDR2 is SYDVKM. There are 16 residues in the CDR3. V was clipped by 8 bases and J by 0 bases, with 17 bases between them.

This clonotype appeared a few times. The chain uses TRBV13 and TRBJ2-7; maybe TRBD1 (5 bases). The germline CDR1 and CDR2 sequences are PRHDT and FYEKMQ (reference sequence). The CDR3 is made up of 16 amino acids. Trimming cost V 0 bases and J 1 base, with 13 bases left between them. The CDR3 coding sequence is TGTGCCAGCAGCTTAGGTTTGACAGCCCTGTCCTACGAGCAGTACTTC. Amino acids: CASSLGLTALSYEQYF. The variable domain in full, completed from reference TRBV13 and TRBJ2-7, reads AAGVIQSPRHLIKEKRETATLKCYPIPRHDTVYWYQQGPGQDPQFLISFYEKMQSDKGSIPDRFSAQQFSDYHSELNMSSLELGDSALYFCASSLGLTALSYEQYFGPGTRLTVT.

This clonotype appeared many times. The CDR3 DNA reads as TGTGCCAGCAAGGGAAGCGGCTTCTCCTACGAGCAGTACTTC. It yields the protein CASKGSGFSYEQYF. The chain recombines TRBV27 with TRBJ2-7; TRBD2 might be the D (5 bases). Between the trimmed V and J ends, which lost 7 bases and 0 bases, there was a span of 13 bases. This CDR3 region has 14 residues. CDR1 is MNHEY and CDR2 is SMNVEV in the germline V gene (reference sequence).

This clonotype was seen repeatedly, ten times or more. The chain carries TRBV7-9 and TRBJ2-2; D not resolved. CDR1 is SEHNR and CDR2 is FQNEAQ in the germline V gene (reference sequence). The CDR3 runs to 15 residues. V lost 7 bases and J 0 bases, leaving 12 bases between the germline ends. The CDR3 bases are TGTGCCAGCATATCGAGTCCAGCGAACACCGGGGAGCTGTTTTTT. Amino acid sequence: CASISSPANTGELFF.